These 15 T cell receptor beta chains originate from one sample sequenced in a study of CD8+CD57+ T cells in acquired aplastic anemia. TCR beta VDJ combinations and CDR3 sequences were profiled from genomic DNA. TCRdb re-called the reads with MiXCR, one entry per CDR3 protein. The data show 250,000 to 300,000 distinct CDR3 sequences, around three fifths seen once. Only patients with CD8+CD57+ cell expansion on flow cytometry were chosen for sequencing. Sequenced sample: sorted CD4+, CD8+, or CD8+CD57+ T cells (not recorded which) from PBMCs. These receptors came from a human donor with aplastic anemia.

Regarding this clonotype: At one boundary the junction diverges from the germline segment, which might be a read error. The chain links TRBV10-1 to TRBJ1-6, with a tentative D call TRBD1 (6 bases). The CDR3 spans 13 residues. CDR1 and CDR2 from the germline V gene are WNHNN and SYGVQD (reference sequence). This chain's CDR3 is CATKKDSNSHLHF. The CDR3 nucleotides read TGCGCCACCAAAAAGGACAGTAATTCACACCTCCACTTT.

The CDR3, as DNA: TGTGCCATCAGTGATCCGGGGTCCCAGCATTTT. The encoded protein is CAISDPGSQHF. V and J are TRBV10-3 and TRBJ1-5; D is unclear. V shed 3 bases and J shed 11 bases, with 8 bases lying between them. CDR3 length: 11 residues. CDR1 and CDR2 (germline): ENHRY, SYGVKD.

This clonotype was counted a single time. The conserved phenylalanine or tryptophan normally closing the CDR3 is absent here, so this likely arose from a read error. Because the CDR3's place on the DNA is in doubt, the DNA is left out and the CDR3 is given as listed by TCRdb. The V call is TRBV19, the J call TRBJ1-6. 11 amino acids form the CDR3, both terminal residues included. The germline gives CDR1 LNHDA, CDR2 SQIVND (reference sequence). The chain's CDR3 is CASSIRAESRI.

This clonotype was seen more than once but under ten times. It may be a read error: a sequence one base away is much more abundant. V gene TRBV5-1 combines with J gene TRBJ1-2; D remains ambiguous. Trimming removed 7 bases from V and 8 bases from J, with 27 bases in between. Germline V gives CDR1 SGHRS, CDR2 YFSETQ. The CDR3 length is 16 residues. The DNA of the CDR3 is TGCGCCAGCGCCCCAAGCCCCAGCGCACCTGGGTACGGCTACACCTTC. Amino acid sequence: CASAPSPSAPGYGYTF.

For the CDR3, the DNA is TGCGCCAGCAGGCTCCATTACGAGCAGTACTTC. Amino acid sequence: CASRLHYEQYF. V is TRBV5-1 and J is TRBJ2-7; D gene ambiguous. V lost 5 bases and J 4 bases, leaving 7 bases between the germline ends. Germline values: CDR1 SGHRS, CDR2 YFSETQ. This CDR3 is 11 amino acids long.

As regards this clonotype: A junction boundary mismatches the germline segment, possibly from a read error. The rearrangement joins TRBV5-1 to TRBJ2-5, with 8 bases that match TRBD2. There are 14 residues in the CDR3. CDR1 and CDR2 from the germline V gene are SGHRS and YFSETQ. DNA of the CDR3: TGTGCCAGCCGCGGGGGGCTGTACCAAGAGACCCAGTACTTC. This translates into CASRGGLYQETQYF.

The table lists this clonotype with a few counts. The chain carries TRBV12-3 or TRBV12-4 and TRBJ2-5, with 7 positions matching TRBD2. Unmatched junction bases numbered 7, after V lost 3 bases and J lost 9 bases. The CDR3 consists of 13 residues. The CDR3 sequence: CASSFRGVMAQYF. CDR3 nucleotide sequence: TGTGCCAGCAGTTTCCGGGGGGTGATGGCCCAGTACTTC.

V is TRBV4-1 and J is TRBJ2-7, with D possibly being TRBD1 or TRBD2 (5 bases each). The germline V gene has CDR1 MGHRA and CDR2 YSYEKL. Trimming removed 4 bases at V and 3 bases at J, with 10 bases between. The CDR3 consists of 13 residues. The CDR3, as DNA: TGCGCCAGCAGCCGTGGGGGAAACTACGAGCAGTACTTC. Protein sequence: CASSRGGNYEQYF.

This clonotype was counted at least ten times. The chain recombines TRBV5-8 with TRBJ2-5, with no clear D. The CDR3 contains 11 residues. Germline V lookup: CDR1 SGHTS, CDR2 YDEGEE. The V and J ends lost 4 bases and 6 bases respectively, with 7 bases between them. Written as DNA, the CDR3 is TGTGCCAGCAGCCGGATCCAGACCCAGTACTTC. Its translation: CASSRIQTQYF.

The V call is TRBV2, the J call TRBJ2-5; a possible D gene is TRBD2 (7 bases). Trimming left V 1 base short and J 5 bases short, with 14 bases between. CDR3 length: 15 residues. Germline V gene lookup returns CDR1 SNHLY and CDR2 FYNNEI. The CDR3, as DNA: TGTGCCAGCAGTGAAGGGTGGGGGGGGCTGGAGACCCAGTACTTC. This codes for CASSEGWGGLETQYF.

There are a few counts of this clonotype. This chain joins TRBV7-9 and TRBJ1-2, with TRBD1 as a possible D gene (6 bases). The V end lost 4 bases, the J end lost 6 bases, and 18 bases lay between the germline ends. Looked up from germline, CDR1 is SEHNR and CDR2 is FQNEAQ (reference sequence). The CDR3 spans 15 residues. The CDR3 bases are TGTGCCAGCAGCTACCAAGAGGGACACCCCGATGGCTACACCTTC. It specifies CASSYQEGHPDGYTF.

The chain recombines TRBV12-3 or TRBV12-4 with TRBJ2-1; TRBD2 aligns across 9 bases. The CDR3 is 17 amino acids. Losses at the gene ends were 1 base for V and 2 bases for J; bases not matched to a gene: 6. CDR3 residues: CASSLVLAGIPYNEQFF. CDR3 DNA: TGTGCCAGCAGTTTAGTCCTAGCGGGGATACCCTACAATGAGCAGTTCTTC.

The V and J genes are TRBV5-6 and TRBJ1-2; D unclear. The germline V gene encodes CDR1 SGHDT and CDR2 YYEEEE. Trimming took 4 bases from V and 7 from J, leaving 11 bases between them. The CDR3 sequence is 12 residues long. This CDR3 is CASSGRERGYTF. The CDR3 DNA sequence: TGTGCCAGCAGCGGTCGGGAGCGTGGCTACACCTTC.

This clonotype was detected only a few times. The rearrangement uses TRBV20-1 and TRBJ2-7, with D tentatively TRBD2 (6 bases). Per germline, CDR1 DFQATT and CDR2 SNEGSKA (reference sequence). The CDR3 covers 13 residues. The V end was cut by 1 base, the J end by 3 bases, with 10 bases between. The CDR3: CSARGLGNYEQYF. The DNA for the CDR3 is TGCAGTGCTAGAGGACTAGGCAACTACGAGCAGTACTTC.

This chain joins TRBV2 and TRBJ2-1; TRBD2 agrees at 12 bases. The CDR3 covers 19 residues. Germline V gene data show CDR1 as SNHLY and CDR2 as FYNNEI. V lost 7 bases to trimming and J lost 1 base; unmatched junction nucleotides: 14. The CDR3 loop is CASKTGLTSGGPSYNEQFF. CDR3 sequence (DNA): TGTGCCAGCAAGACAGGGTTGACTAGCGGGGGTCCATCCTACAATGAGCAGTTCTTC.